Below are 15 T cell receptor beta chains sequenced from a single sample in a study of CD8 T cells in ankylosing spondylitis. TCRdb reprocessed the 5' RACE reads via MiXCR and lists one record per CDR3 protein. The repertoire consists of roughly 69,000 distinct CDR3 sequences, with under 5.5% occurring once and the leading ten covering approximately 2%. Sequenced: blood, either unsorted or a sorted T cell fraction (not recorded which). The receptors originated from a male donor with ankylosing spondylitis or in good health (not recorded which).

This clonotype showed up many times. This sequence joins TRBV24-1 and TRBJ2-7, with D perhaps matching TRBD1 (5 bases). The CDR3 spans 15 residues. The germline V and J ends were trimmed by 2 bases and 2 bases, with 12 bases remaining between them. The germline gives CDR1 KGHDR, CDR2 SFDVKD. This CDR3 is CATSDSRTKTYEQYF. The DNA for the CDR3 is TGTGCCACCAGTGATTCGCGGACAAAAACCTACGAGCAGTACTTC.

This clonotype has a count of ten or more. The V call is TRBV3-1, the J call TRBJ2-7; 8 bases match TRBD1. CDR1 and CDR2 (germline): LGHDT, YNNKEL (reference sequence). The J segment lost 11 bases and the V segment lost 4 bases, leaving 10 bases of the junction unmatched. This CDR3 is built from 13 residues. The CDR3 DNA follows: TGTGCCAGCAGCCCTACGGAGAGGGACAGGAAGTACTTC. This encodes CASSPTERDRKYF.

At least ten counts were recorded for this clonotype. V and J are TRBV5-1 and TRBJ1-2; 7 bases map to TRBD1. From germline, CDR1 is SGHRS and CDR2 YFSETQ. V lost 0 bases, J lost 8 bases, and 4 bases stayed unmatched. The CDR3 totals 13 residues. The CDR3 reads CASSLVGGDGYTF. The CDR3 coding sequence is TGCGCCAGCAGCTTGGTAGGGGGCGACGGCTACACCTTC.

This clonotype came up many times. This chain joins TRBV9 and TRBJ2-5; the match to TRBD2 covers 7 bases. Germline V lookup: CDR1 SGDLS, CDR2 YYNGEE. J gave up 3 bases and V 4 bases, and 24 bases lay outside the gene matches. CDR3 length equals 20 residues. In DNA form, the CDR3 reads TGTGCCAGCAGCCCGAGGTGGGGGGGAGGGCTAGCGGACTTGAAAGAGACCCAGTACTTC. Protein: CASSPRWGGGLADLKETQYF.

This clonotype was recorded at least ten times. This chain uses TRBV6-5 with TRBJ1-2; D possibly corresponds to TRBD1 (6 bases). CDR3 size: 13 residues. Germline V gene data show CDR1 as MNHEY and CDR2 as SVGAGI. V was cut by 6 bases and J by 3 bases, with 11 bases left in between. DNA of the CDR3: TGTGCCAGCAGGCCCGGACAGTACTATGGCTACACCTTC. It translates to CASRPGQYYGYTF.

This clonotype showed up many times. The chain links TRBV5-4 to TRBJ2-7, with TRBD2 matching 8 bases. Germline V CDR1 and CDR2: SGHNT, YYREEE (reference sequence). After removal of 2 bases from V and 0 bases from J, the junction contained 4 bases not matched to a gene. The CDR3 runs 15 residues. This chain's CDR3 is CASSFAGTSSYEQYF. DNA of the CDR3: TGTGCCAGCAGCTTTGCGGGGACTAGCTCCTACGAGCAGTACTTC. The full variable domain, rest sourced from reference TRBV5-4 and TRBJ2-7, is ETGVTQSPTHLIKTRGQQVTLRCSSQSGHNTVSWYQQALGQGPQFIFQYYREEENGRGNFPPRFSGLQFPNYSSELNVNALELDDSALYLCASSFAGTSSYEQYFGPGTRLTVT.

This clonotype has a count of ten or more. The V gene is TRBV4-3, the J gene TRBJ1-5; D is perhaps TRBD1 (5 bases). The CDR3 is 17 residues long. Germline V CDR1 and CDR2: LGHNA, YSLEER. Trimming left V 0 bases short and J 5 bases short, with 17 bases between. CDR3 protein: CASSQDSMGQNYQPQHF. The CDR3 nucleotides read TGCGCCAGCAGCCAAGATTCAATGGGGCAGAACTATCAGCCCCAGCATTTT.

This clonotype occurred many times. The gene calls are TRBV28 and TRBJ2-1, with 11 bases aligning to TRBD1. J lost 5 bases, V lost 7 bases, and 7 bases had no gene match. This CDR3 contains 15 residues. The germline gives CDR1 MDHEN, CDR2 SYDVKM. CDR3 nucleotides: TGTGCCAGCACCTCTGGGGGACAGGGGGACAATGAGCAGTTCTTC. This gives the protein CASTSGGQGDNEQFF.

This clonotype showed up many times. The chain employs TRBV6-4 and TRBJ1-1, with D maybe TRBD1 (6 bases). With 5 bases removed from V and 0 bases from J, the gap between germline ends came to 25 bases. Per germline, CDR1 MRHNA and CDR2 SNTAGT. The CDR3 totals 19 residues. The CDR3 reads CASSPRKRQGGGLNTEAFF. CDR3 in DNA: TGTGCCAGCAGTCCTCGAAAGCGGCAGGGAGGGGGGTTGAACACTGAAGCTTTCTTT.

In its sample, this clonotype was seen many times. This rearrangement joins TRBV30 to TRBJ1-6; 8 positions match TRBD1. The CDR3 length is 14 residues. Germline trimming cut 1 base from V and 9 bases from J; bases unmatched to any gene: 5. Germline CDR1 and CDR2: GTSNPN and SVGIG (reference sequence). The CDR3 reads CAWSGTGLTSPLHF. The CDR3 DNA reads as TGTGCCTGGAGTGGGACAGGGTTAACTTCACCCCTCCACTTT.

This clonotype was recorded at least ten times. The J gene is TRBJ2-7, the V gene TRBV6-5, with D possibly matching TRBD1 (6 bases). From germline, CDR1 is MNHEY and CDR2 SVGAGI. The CDR3 length is 14 residues. Deletions cut 0 bases from V and 5 bases from J, with 11 bases between. CDR3 DNA sequence: TGTGCCAGCAGTTACTCCGGGACAAGCGACGAGCAGTACTTC. It encodes CASSYSGTSDEQYF.

This clonotype was counted at least ten times. The gene calls are TRBV6-6 and TRBJ2-3; D remains unclear. The CDR3 has 13 amino acids. Germline V gene lookup returns CDR1 MNHNY and CDR2 SVGAGI (reference sequence). Deletions cut 7 bases from V and 0 bases from J, with 8 bases between. In DNA form, the CDR3 reads TGTGCCAGCACCCCAGGAAGCACAGATACGCAGTATTTT. Its translation is CASTPGSTDTQYF.

This clonotype was observed many times. The J gene is TRBJ1-1, the V gene TRBV5-1; TRBD1 is a possible D gene (5 bases). Germline V gives CDR1 SGHRS, CDR2 YFSETQ. This CDR3 is built from 13 residues. V was pared by 5 bases and J by 4 bases, with 12 bases between. This CDR3 is CASRGQGSTEAFF. In nucleotides, the CDR3 is TGCGCCAGCAGGGGCCAGGGCAGCACTGAAGCTTTCTTT.

This clonotype was recorded at least ten times. V gene TRBV4-1 combines with J gene TRBJ2-3; 10 positions match TRBD2. Germline loops: CDR1 MGHRA, CDR2 YSYEKL. Unmatched junction bases numbered 16, after V lost 0 bases and J lost 4 bases. CDR3 length: 20 residues. CDR3 coding DNA: TGCGCCAGCAGCCAAGATAGTAGCGGGGGGAGGGTTTCTCCGGCAGATACGCAGTATTTT. Encoded protein: CASSQDSSGGRVSPADTQYF.

Many counts were recorded for this clonotype. J is TRBJ2-7 and V is TRBV11-2, with TRBD2 identical over 12 bases. The V gene end was trimmed by 4 bases and the J gene end by 7 bases; junction bases not matched to a gene: 14. CDR3 length equals 17 residues. CDR1 and CDR2 (germline): SGHAT, FQNNGV. The CDR3 DNA follows: TGTGCCAGCAGCTCCTCGGGGACTAGCGGGCGGGAAGGGGAGCAGTACTTC. Amino acid sequence: CASSSSGTSGREGEQYF.